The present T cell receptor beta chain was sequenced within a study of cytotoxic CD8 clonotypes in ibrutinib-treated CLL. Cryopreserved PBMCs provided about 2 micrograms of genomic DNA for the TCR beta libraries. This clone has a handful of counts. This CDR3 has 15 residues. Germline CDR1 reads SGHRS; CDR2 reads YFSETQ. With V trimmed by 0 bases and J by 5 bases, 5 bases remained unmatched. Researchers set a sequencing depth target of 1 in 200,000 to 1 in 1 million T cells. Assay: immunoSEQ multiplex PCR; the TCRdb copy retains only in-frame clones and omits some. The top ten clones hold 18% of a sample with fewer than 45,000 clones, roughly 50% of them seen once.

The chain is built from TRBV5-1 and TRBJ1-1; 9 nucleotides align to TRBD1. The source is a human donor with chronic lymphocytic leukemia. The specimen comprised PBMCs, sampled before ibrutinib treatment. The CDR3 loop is CASSLGQGGGTEAFF. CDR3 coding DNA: TGCGCCAGCAGCTTGGGACAGGGGGGCGGAACTGAAGCTTTCTTT.